Presented here are 2 T cell receptor beta chains from one specimen sequenced in a study of blood T cell repertoires in COVID-19. The data were produced by immunoSEQ multiplex PCR, yet TCRdb's version contains in-frame clones alone and is incomplete. This table holds 65,000 to 75,000 clones, approximately 80% found once. The sample consisted of peripheral blood. Receptor source: a human donor in a cohort sampled during active COVID-19.

The count of this clone is one. The chain employs TRBV3-1 (or the pseudogene TRBV3-2) and TRBJ2-3, with D possibly being TRBD2 (5 bases). The CDR3 runs to 16 residues. Trimming took 5 bases from V and 3 from J, leaving 18 bases between them. From germline, CDR1 is LGHDT and CDR2 YNNKEL (reference sequence). The CDR3 spells CASSYARAEATDTQYF. The CDR3 region has the DNA TGTGCCAGCAGCTACGCCCGAGCGGAAGCTACAGATACGCAGTATTTT.

V usage is TRBV6-1 and J usage is TRBJ2-7, with 8 bases aligning to TRBD2. CDR1 and CDR2 from the germline V gene are MNHNS and SASEGT. V trimming: 2 bases; J trimming: 4 bases; junction bases outside the gene matches: 4. The CDR3 extends over 14 amino acids. Here the CDR3 DNA reads TGTGCCAGCAGTGAACGTAGCGGGGTATACGAGCAGTACTTC. This sequence encodes CASSERSGVYEQYF.